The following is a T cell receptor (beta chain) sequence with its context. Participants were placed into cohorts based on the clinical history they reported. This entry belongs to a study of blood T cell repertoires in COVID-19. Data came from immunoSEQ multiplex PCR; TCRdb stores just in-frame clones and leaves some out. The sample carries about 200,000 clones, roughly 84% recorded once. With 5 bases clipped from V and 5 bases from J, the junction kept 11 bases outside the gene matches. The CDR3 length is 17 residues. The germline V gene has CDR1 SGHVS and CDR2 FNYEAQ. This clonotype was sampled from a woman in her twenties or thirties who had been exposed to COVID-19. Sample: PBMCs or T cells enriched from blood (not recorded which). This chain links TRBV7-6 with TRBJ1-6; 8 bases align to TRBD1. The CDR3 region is CASSLGPATGDNSPLHF. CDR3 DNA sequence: TGTGCCAGCAGCCTCGGACCCGCGACAGGGGATAATTCACCCCTCCACTTT.